This T cell receptor (beta chain) was documented in a study of cytomegalovirus exposure and HLA in healthy donors. Study-level background: It was reported in a later analysis that the same platform had been used for the approximately 120 validation repertoires as for the 550 to 700 first-cohort repertoires. Study results and limitations: Most TCR sequences were rare, but some public TCRs occurred in many donors.

These donors were members of the roughly 120-subject validation cohort, a group separate from the approximately 680-subject first cohort. The assay was immunoSEQ multiplex PCR, and TCRdb's table has in-frame clones only and misses some. This table holds 150,000 or so clones, about 88% found once. Trimming took 6 bases from V and 1 from J; bases not matched to a gene: 0. Germline V gene lookup returns CDR1 ENHRY and CDR2 SYGVKD. CDR3 size: 14 residues. Concerning this clone: Its antigen is not identified.

This sequence originates from a young woman in good health and CMV-seropositive. The chain has TRBV10-3 and TRBJ2-2, with 9 bases fitting TRBD2. The sequencing sample was made of PBMCs. The chain's CDR3 is CAIRLAGNTGELFF. CDR3 nucleotide sequence: TGTGCCATCAGACTAGCGGGGAACACCGGGGAGCTGTTTTTT.